The rows below give T cell receptor beta chains drawn from one sample of a study of beta chain features in type 1 diabetes. Clones were read by immunoSEQ multiplex PCR, and TCRdb kept only the in-frame ones, dropping some. This repertoire shows under 300,000 clones, around 7.3% found once; its top ten account for roughly 1%. Sequencing was done on a sample of central memory CD4+ T cells from blood. All receptors derive from a woman younger than 30 in good health. Each CDR3 is given with its conserved first and last residue. Each record gives: CDR3 DNA, CDR3 protein, D gene, clone size, J gene, V gene. The D gene is left open where the match is weak. Clone size, where shown, is once, few, many, or a class for clones that have expanded.

CDR3 DNA: TGTGCCAGCAGCTCGTTTGGACAGGGCGGGGGAATTGGCTACACCTTC
CDR3 protein: CASSSFGQGGGIGYTF
D gene: TRBD1
clone size: few
J gene: TRBJ1-2
V gene: TRBV11-2

CDR3 DNA: TGTGCTAGTGGGTTCGATGGGGGTGGAAACACCATATATTTT
CDR3 protein: CASGFDGGGNTIYF
D gene: .
clone size: .
J gene: TRBJ1-3
V gene: TRBV12-5

CDR3 DNA: TGTGCCAGCAGTGCCAACAGGATCTATGGCTACACCTTC
CDR3 protein: CASSANRIYGYTF
D gene: .
clone size: .
J gene: TRBJ1-2
V gene: TRBV6-5

CDR3 DNA: TGTGCCAGCAGCTCATTCACCTATGGCTACACCTTC
CDR3 protein: CASSSFTYGYTF
D gene: .
clone size: many
J gene: TRBJ1-2
V gene: TRBV7-9

CDR3 DNA: TGTGCCAGCAGCTTAGAGGGGGGGACTCCGAACAATGAGCAGTTCTTC
CDR3 protein: CASSLEGGTPNNEQFF
D gene: .
clone size: few
J gene: TRBJ2-1
V gene: TRBV7-2

CDR3 DNA: TGTGCCTGGAGTGTTGGTCCCGGGGAGCTGTTTTTT
CDR3 protein: CAWSVGPGELFF
D gene: .
clone size: few
J gene: TRBJ2-2
V gene: TRBV30

CDR3 DNA: TGTGCCAGCAGTGCGTGGAACACTGAAGCTTTCTTT
CDR3 protein: CASSAWNTEAFF
D gene: .
clone size: few
J gene: TRBJ1-1
V gene: TRBV6-5

CDR3 DNA: TGTGCCAGCTCACCTGCGTCCAGGGGCTATGGCTACACCTTC
CDR3 protein: CASSPASRGYGYTF
D gene: .
clone size: .
J gene: TRBJ1-2
V gene: TRBV18

CDR3 DNA: TGTGCCAGCAGCTTAGAGGGGGTCCATGAAAAACTGTTTTTT
CDR3 protein: CASSLEGVHEKLFF
D gene: .
clone size: few
J gene: TRBJ1-4
V gene: TRBV7-9

CDR3 DNA: TGTGCCAGCAGCTTGCTAGCGGGGGGGCGAGAGACCCAGTACTTC
CDR3 protein: CASSLLAGGRETQYF
D gene: TRBD2
clone size: .
J gene: TRBJ2-5
V gene: TRBV5-6